These 11 T cell receptor beta chains originate from one sample sequenced in a study of cytomegalovirus exposure and HLA in healthy donors. Both 60 Vbeta primers and 13 Jbeta primers went into the PCR. Sequenced by immunoSEQ multiplex PCR; TCRdb stores in-frame clones only, minus some. The repertoire includes 130,000 or so clones, around four fifths of them detected once, and roughly 5.7% sits in the top ten. Source material: PBMCs. These receptors were obtained from a young man in good health and CMV-seronegative.

The chain has TRBV4-1 and TRBJ2-5; the match to TRBD2 covers 11 bases. The ends lost 0 bases at V and 5 bases at J; junction bases unmatched: 14. Germline loops: CDR1 MGHRA, CDR2 YSYEKL. The CDR3 totals 19 residues. CDR3 sequence: CASSQELLYSGGAGETQYF. Here the CDR3 DNA reads TGCGCCAGCAGCCAAGAGCTATTGTATAGCGGGGGGGCCGGGGAGACCCAGTACTTC.

J is TRBJ2-6 and V is TRBV30, with D possibly TRBD2 on 5 matching bases. Germline V gene sequence: CDR1 GTSNPN, CDR2 SVGIG (reference sequence). V was pared by 3 bases and J by 1 base, with 10 bases between. The CDR3 has 15 residues. CDR3 nucleotides: TGTGCCTGGAGGGTCCGGGGATCTGGGGCCAACGTCCTGACTTTC. Encoded protein: CAWRVRGSGANVLTF.

The V gene is TRBV4-3, the J gene TRBJ1-1; perhaps TRBD1 as D (6 bases). Trimming cost V 6 bases and J 1 base, with 9 bases left between them. CDR1 is LGHNA and CDR2 is YSLEER in the germline V gene. CDR3 size: 13 residues. The CDR3 DNA follows: TGCGCCAGCAGGCCGACAGGGAACACTGAAGCTTTCTTT. This gives the protein CASRPTGNTEAFF.

V and J are TRBV5-1 and TRBJ2-3, with 8 bases aligning to TRBD2. This CDR3 has 14 residues. The V gene's germline CDR1 is SGHRS and CDR2 YFSETQ. Losses at the gene ends were 2 bases for V and 3 bases for J; bases not matched to a gene: 2. The CDR3 region has the DNA TGCGCCAGCAGCTTCCAGCGGGGGACAGATACGCAGTATTTT. It codes for CASSFQRGTDTQYF.

This rearrangement joins TRBV19 to TRBJ1-1, with 9 bases that match TRBD1. V was clipped by 6 bases and J by 6 bases; unmatched bases: 8. The CDR3 runs 14 residues. Looked up from germline, CDR1 is LNHDA and CDR2 is SQIVND (reference sequence). CDR3: CASSGQGLGSEAFF. In DNA form, the CDR3 reads TGTGCCAGTAGCGGACAGGGGTTAGGCTCTGAAGCTTTCTTT. Full variable domain (rest looked up from reference TRBV19 and TRBJ1-1): DGGITQSPKYLFRKEGQNVTLSCEQNLNHDAMYWYRQDPGQGLRLIYYSQIVNDFQKGDIAEGYSVSREKKESFPLTVTSAQKNPTAFYLCASSGQGLGSEAFFGQGTRLTVV.

A few counts support this clone. V is TRBV4-1 and J is TRBJ2-1; 7 bases align to TRBD1. This CDR3 has 16 amino acids. The V segment lost 3 bases and the J segment 5 bases; nucleotides outside the gene matches: 10. Germline loops: CDR1 MGHRA, CDR2 YSYEKL. In DNA form, the CDR3 reads TGCGCCAGCAGCCATAGAGGGGACAGAGGTGACAATGAGCAGTTCTTC. Translation: CASSHRGDRGDNEQFF.

This CDR3 reads CASSSTGGRDEQYF. CDR3 bases: TGTGCCAGCAGTTCTACAGGGGGCAGGGACGAGCAGTACTTC. The rearrangement joins TRBV27 to TRBJ2-7; 9 bases are shared with TRBD1. Trimming removed 4 bases from V and 5 bases from J; junction bases left unmatched: 6. CDR1 and CDR2 from the germline V gene are MNHEY and SMNVEV (reference sequence). The CDR3 has 14 residues.

Points on this clone: A junction boundary mismatches the germline segment, possibly from a read error. In DNA, the CDR3 is TGCAGCGTCGAAGGGGTAGAGACAGCCTACGAGCAGTACTTC. This gives the protein CSVEGVETAYEQYF. The genes are TRBV29-1 and TRBJ2-7, with a possible D match to TRBD1 (5 bases). CDR1 is SQVTM, CDR2 ANQGSEA, per germline. The CDR3 consists of 14 residues.

This clone has just a few counts. The rearrangement links TRBV6-5 to TRBJ1-1, with D possibly being TRBD1 (5 bases). V was clipped by 8 bases and J by 7 bases, with 14 bases between them. Germline lookup yields CDR1 MNHEY and CDR2 SVGAGI. This CDR3 region has 12 residues. The CDR3 region is CASSINGGEAFF. The CDR3 DNA is TGTGCCAGCTCCATTAACGGGGGTGAAGCTTTCTTT.

The chain couples TRBV29-1 to TRBJ2-5; 9 bases are shared with TRBD1. The CDR3 runs to 14 residues. V lost 4 bases to trimming and J lost 4 bases; unmatched junction nucleotides: 7. Per germline, CDR1 SQVTM and CDR2 ANQGSEA. The CDR3 protein is CSVVDRGLGETQYF. The DNA of the CDR3 is TGCAGCGTTGTCGACAGGGGGTTGGGAGAGACCCAGTACTTC.

The chain carries TRBV6-1 and TRBJ2-7; the D gene is possibly TRBD1 (5 bases). V was pared by 9 bases and J by 3 bases, with 12 bases between. CDR1 is MNHNS and CDR2 is SASEGT in the germline V gene. This CDR3 has 12 amino acids. The CDR3 DNA follows: TGTGCCAGTCTTAGGACATTCTACGAGCAGTACTTC. As protein: CASLRTFYEQYF.